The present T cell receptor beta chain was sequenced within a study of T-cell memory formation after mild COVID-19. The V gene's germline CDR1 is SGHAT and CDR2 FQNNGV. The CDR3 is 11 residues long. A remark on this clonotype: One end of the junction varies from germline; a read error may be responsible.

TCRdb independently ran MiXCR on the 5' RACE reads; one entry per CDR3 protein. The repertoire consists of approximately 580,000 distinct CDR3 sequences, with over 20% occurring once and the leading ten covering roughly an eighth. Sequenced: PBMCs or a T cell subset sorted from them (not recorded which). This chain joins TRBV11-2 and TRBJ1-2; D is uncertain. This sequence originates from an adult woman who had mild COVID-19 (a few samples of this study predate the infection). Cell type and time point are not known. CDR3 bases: TGTGCCAGCAGCTTAGATTGGAGACGGGAGTGG. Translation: CASSLDWRREW.